This T cell receptor beta chain was identified in a study of cytomegalovirus exposure and HLA in healthy donors. The overall study: About 80 million unique TCRs, all from HLA-typed donors, were included in an early release of the data. For the 300 to 400 genotyped donors, roughly 80% fell within the Caucasian-associated ancestry cluster. Study-wide points: HLA alleles showed associations with fewer than 20,000 TCR beta sequences in a later analysis, at a 0.05 false discovery rate. In a later analysis, TCR beta V- and J-gene trimming was associated with a missense DCLRE1C variant.

As concerns this clone: Its antigen remains unidentified.

Germline values: CDR1 SGHTS, CDR2 YDEGEE. The V end was cut by 1 base, the J end by 2 bases, with 13 bases between. The CDR3 loop spans 17 amino acids. In the PCR, 60 Vbeta and 13 Jbeta primers were used. Sequencing was performed with immunoSEQ multiplex PCR; in TCRdb, only in-frame clones are kept and a portion is missing. This sample has fewer than 250,000 clones, with roughly 82% found just once. This sequence joins TRBV5-8 and TRBJ2-6, with D tentatively TRBD1 (5 bases). The clonotype originates from a man aged 40-49 years in good health and CMV-seropositive. The sequencing sample was made of PBMCs. The CDR3 nucleotides are TGTGCCAGCAGCTTGTGGGGCGAATGGGCTGGGGCCAACGTCCTGACTTTC. Amino acid sequence: CASSLWGEWAGANVLTF.